The following is a T cell receptor (beta chain) sequence with its context. No antigen is known for it. This sample is drawn from a study of OX40 agonist ivuxolimab in advanced cancers. Study observations and caveats: Relative to CD4+ cells, CD8+ T cells on average had more expanded clones. Antigen targets of the expanded peripheral T cells went undetermined. At 0.1 to 3.0 mg/kg, CD4+ and CD8+ blood T cells expanded clonally by week 6.

Profiled with immunoSEQ multiplex PCR; TCRdb holds only in-frame clones, not every one. The table includes about 81,000 clones, 85% detected once. With 5 bases removed from V and 3 bases from J, the gap between germline ends came to 34 bases. The CDR3 is made up of 22 amino acids. In germline, CDR1 is MDHEN, CDR2 SYDVKM. The cohort excluded patients with autoimmune disease history or systemic immunosuppression. Sequencing was performed on CD4+ or CD8+ T cells sorted from blood, taken in a trial of the OX40 agonist ivuxolimab. J is TRBJ1-4 and V is TRBV28; no clear D. This receptor was taken from an adult with an advanced solid tumor such as melanoma, head and neck, liver or kidney cancer. CDR3 in amino acids: CASSPQTGMGQVALRANEKLFF. Here the CDR3 DNA reads TGTGCCAGCAGTCCACAAACCGGGATGGGCCAGGTAGCTCTTAGGGCTAATGAAAAACTGTTTTTT.